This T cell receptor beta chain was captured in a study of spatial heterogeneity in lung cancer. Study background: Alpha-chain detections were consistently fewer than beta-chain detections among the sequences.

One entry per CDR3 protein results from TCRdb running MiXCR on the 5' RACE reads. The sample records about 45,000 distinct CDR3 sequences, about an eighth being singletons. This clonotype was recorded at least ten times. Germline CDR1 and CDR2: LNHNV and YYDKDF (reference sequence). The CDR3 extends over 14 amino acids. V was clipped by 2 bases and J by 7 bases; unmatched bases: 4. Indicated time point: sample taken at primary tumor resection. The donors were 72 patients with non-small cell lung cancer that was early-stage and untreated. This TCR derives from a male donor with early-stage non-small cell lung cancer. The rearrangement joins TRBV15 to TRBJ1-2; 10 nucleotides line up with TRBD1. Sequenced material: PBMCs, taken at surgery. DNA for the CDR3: TGTGCCACCAGCAGATCCGACAGGGGGCTTGGCTACACCTTC. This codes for CATSRSDRGLGYTF.